These T cell receptor beta chains were read from a single sample in a study of blood T cell repertoires in COVID-19. TCRdb's table, derived via immunoSEQ multiplex PCR, lists solely in-frame clones and lacks some. The data hold about 480,000 clones, with 85% to 90% observed a single time. The source material was peripheral blood. These TCRs come from a woman aged 50 to 60 with COVID-19, enrolled during active disease. Both conserved end residues are part of each CDR3. D genes are given only for firm matches. Not all rows give a size; the values are once, few, many and, for expanded clones, a class.

j_gene	d_gene	abundance	v_gene	CDR3aa	CDR3nt
TRBJ2-7	TRBD1	-	TRBV3-1/TRBV3-2	CASSQDGGQGVDEQYF	TGTGCCAGCAGCCAAGATGGGGGACAGGGAGTCGACGAGCAGTACTTC
TRBJ1-2	-	-	TRBV5-5	CASSLTESNYGYTF	TGTGCCAGCAGCTTAACAGAGAGTAACTATGGCTACACCTTC
TRBJ1-4	-	-	TRBV25-1	CASSDPRGLWEKLFF	TGTGCCAGCAGTGATCCGCGGGGGCTCTGGGAAAAACTGTTTTTT
TRBJ1-4	-	-	TRBV5-1	CASKGGTLATNEKLFF	TGCGCCAGCAAAGGAGGGACCCTAGCAACTAATGAAAAACTGTTTTTT
TRBJ2-3	TRBD2	once	TRBV5-1	CASSLGLAGGTDTQYF	TGCGCCAGCAGCTTGGGACTAGCGGGGGGGACAGATACGCAGTATTTT
TRBJ2-7	-	once	TRBV19	CASSIQGSYEQYF	TGTGCCAGTAGTATACAGGGATCCTACGAGCAGTACTTC
TRBJ1-5	-	-	TRBV3-1/TRBV3-2	CASSQGGGGNQPQHF	TGTGCCAGCAGCCAAGGCGGAGGTGGCAATCAGCCCCAGCATTTT
TRBJ2-2	-	once	TRBV11-3	CASSPGGGGDNTGELFF	TGTGCCAGCAGCCCGGGGGGCGGGGGAGACAACACCGGGGAGCTGTTTTTT
TRBJ2-7	-	-	TRBV2	CASSRLLYEQYF	TGTGCCAGCAGTCGACTCCTCTACGAGCAGTACTTC
TRBJ2-1	TRBD2	-	TRBV6-2/TRBV6-3	CASSYYPSGGLYNEQFF	TGTGCCAGCAGTTATTATCCTAGCGGGGGCCTCTACAATGAGCAGTTCTTC
TRBJ1-2	-	once	TRBV6-1	CASSDQGNYGYTF	TGTGCCAGCAGTGACCAGGGGAACTATGGCTACACCTTC
TRBJ1-4	-	-	TRBV6-1	CASSDVQTIPTNEKLFF	TGTGCCAGCAGTGATGTCCAAACTATACCAACTAATGAAAAACTGTTTTTT
TRBJ1-1	-	-	TRBV11-2	CASSLRGSWMNTEAFF	TGTGCCAGCAGCTTGCGGGGGTCCTGGATGAACACTGAAGCTTTCTTT
TRBJ1-6	TRBD1	once	TRBV9	CASSEGGGNNSPLHF	TGTGCCAGCAGCGAAGGGGGCGGGAATAATTCACCCCTCCACTTT
TRBJ2-5	TRBD1	-	TRBV24-1	CATSDSGTGVGETQYF	TGTGCCACCAGTGATTCCGGGACAGGGGTTGGGGAGACCCAGTACTTC
TRBJ2-5	-	-	TRBV7-5	CAPGLVETQYF	TGTGCCCCGGGACTAGTCGAGACCCAGTACTTC
TRBJ2-1	TRBD2	-	TRBV3-1/TRBV3-2	CASSQRSGGPNEQFF	TGTGCCAGCAGCCAAAGAAGCGGGGGGCCCAATGAGCAGTTCTTC
TRBJ2-5	TRBD1	-	TRBV6-5	CASTGTGLYQETQYF	TGTGCCAGCACAGGGACAGGGTTATACCAAGAGACCCAGTACTTC
TRBJ1-2	-	-	TRBV29-1	CSGDDFNYGYTF	TGCAGCGGCGACGACTTTAACTATGGCTACACCTTC
TRBJ2-3	TRBD2	-	TRBV7-3	CASSLTLGRSGGAPLYSTDTQYF	TGTGCCAGCAGCTTAACGTTGGGACGTAGCGGGGGGGCCCCCCTTTATAGCACAGATACGCAGTATTTT
TRBJ1-1	TRBD1	-	TRBV5-1	CASSLATGRLNTEAFF	TGCGCCAGCAGCTTGGCGACAGGGCGATTGAACACTGAAGCTTTCTTT
TRBJ2-5	TRBD2	-	TRBV6-6	CASSPSGLAGGLGETQYF	TGTGCCAGCAGTCCATCGGGACTAGCGGGGGGCCTAGGAGAGACCCAGTACTTC
TRBJ2-7	TRBD2	-	TRBV5-1	CASSLGPAGDYEQYF	TGCGCCAGCAGCTTGGGCCCAGCGGGGGACTACGAGCAGTACTTC
TRBJ2-2	-	-	TRBV9	CASREGRVDTGELFF	TGTGCCAGCAGGGAGGGACGAGTCGACACCGGGGAGCTGTTTTTT
TRBJ2-3	TRBD2	-	TRBV30	CAWSITGGPTDTQYF	TGTGCCTGGAGTATAACGGGGGGTCCCACAGATACGCAGTATTTT
TRBJ2-1	-	-	TRBV2	CASSELSFNEQFF	TGTGCCAGCAGTGAACTATCCTTCAATGAGCAGTTCTTC
TRBJ1-2	-	-	TRBV6-5	CASSYSVGSVGSYTF	TGTGCCAGCAGTTACTCTGTCGGGAGCGTCGGTAGCTACACCTTC
TRBJ2-2	-	-	TRBV5-8	CASSHRNTGELFF	TGTGCCAGCAGCCACAGGAACACCGGGGAGCTGTTTTTT
TRBJ1-1	-	-	TRBV5-6	CASSFGATEAFF	TGTGCCAGCAGCTTTGGGGCGACGGAAGCTTTCTTT
TRBJ2-2	TRBD1	-	TRBV5-1	CASSLIPGQGSTGELFF	TGCGCCAGCAGCTTAATCCCGGGACAGGGTAGCACCGGGGAGCTGTTTTTT
TRBJ1-2	-	-	TRBV2	CASSSTSGNYGYTF	TGTGCCAGCAGTTCAACCAGCGGTAACTATGGCTACACCTTC
TRBJ1-1	-	-	TRBV13	CASSFSLDEGGTEAFF	TGTGCCAGCAGCTTCTCCCTTGATGAGGGAGGCACTGAAGCTTTCTTT
TRBJ2-1	TRBD2	-	TRBV30	CAWSLLAGGTPRDEQFF	TGTGCCTGGAGCTTACTAGCGGGGGGAACCCCAAGGGATGAGCAGTTCTTC
TRBJ1-5	-	-	TRBV28	CASRRGGPGNQPQHF	TGTGCCAGCCGGAGGGGGGGTCCCGGGAATCAGCCCCAGCATTTT
TRBJ1-1	-	-	TRBV6-5	CASSYAEGSTEAFF	TGTGCCAGCAGTTACGCGGAGGGGAGCACTGAAGCTTTCTTT
TRBJ1-3	TRBD1	-	TRBV3-1/TRBV3-2	CASSQDSFGDSSFSGNTIYF	TGTGCCAGCAGCCAAGATAGTTTTGGGGACAGCTCTTTCTCTGGAAACACCATATATTTT
TRBJ2-4	-	-	TRBV6-5	CASSYSGRQNIQYF	TGTGCCAGCAGTTACTCGGGCAGACAAAACATTCAGTACTTC
TRBJ2-3	-	-	TRBV7-6	CASSSGPPGDTQYF	TGTGCCAGCAGCTCCGGCCCCCCAGGGGATACGCAGTATTTT
TRBJ2-1	-	once	TRBV4-2	CASSQWPSLAESGISYNEQFF	TGTGCCAGCAGCCAATGGCCTTCCTTAGCGGAATCAGGTATCTCCTACAATGAGCAGTTCTTC
TRBJ2-1	TRBD1	-	TRBV24-1	CATLAWGQGYNEQFF	TGTGCCACCCTAGCATGGGGACAGGGATACAATGAGCAGTTCTTC
TRBJ2-2	-	-	TRBV5-4	CASSLFGNPGELFF	TGTGCCAGCAGCTTGTTCGGTAACCCCGGGGAGCTGTTTTTT
TRBJ1-2	-	-	TRBV7-9	CASSPGPVPNYGYTF	TGTGCCAGCAGCCCTGGGCCTGTCCCTAACTATGGCTACACCTTC
TRBJ1-3	TRBD1	-	TRBV5-1	CASSSTGAENTIYF	TGCGCCAGCAGCTCAACAGGGGCGGAAAACACCATATATTTT